Following are 22 T cell receptor beta chains from one sample sequenced in a study of blood T cell repertoires in COVID-19. TCRdb's table, derived via immunoSEQ multiplex PCR, lists solely in-frame clones and lacks some. In the table there are 140,000 to 150,000 clones, 75% to 90% of which are singletons. Sequenced input: peripheral blood. Every receptor here comes from a woman aged 55-70 years with active COVID-19.

This rearrangement joins TRBV10-3 to TRBJ1-2; 8 bases are shared with TRBD1. This CDR3 has 15 amino acids. With V trimmed by 6 bases and J by 4 bases, 10 bases remained unmatched. CDR1 is ENHRY, CDR2 SYGVKD, per germline. The CDR3 coding sequence is TGTGCCATCAGCCTAGGACAGGGCAGCTTCTATGGCTACACCTTC. As protein: CAISLGQGSFYGYTF.

This sequence joins TRBV2 and TRBJ2-6; D is perhaps TRBD1 (6 bases). The germline V gene has CDR1 SNHLY and CDR2 FYNNEI. The CDR3 totals 17 residues. Trimming removed 6 bases from V and 1 base from J, with 16 bases in between. The CDR3 spells CASREQGSPSGANVLTF. The DNA of the CDR3 is TGTGCCAGCAGGGAACAGGGCTCCCCTTCTGGGGCCAACGTCCTGACTTTC. The full variable domain, with the rest looked up from reference TRBV2 and TRBJ2-6, is EPEVTQTPSHQVTQMGQEVILRCVPISNHLYFYWYRQILGQKVEFLVSFYNNEISEKSEIFDDQFSVERPDGSNFTLKIRSTKLEDSAMYFCASREQGSPSGANVLTFGAGSRLTVL.

The genes are TRBV5-4 and TRBJ2-7, with 7 bases matching TRBD1. Looked up from germline, CDR1 is SGHNT and CDR2 is YYREEE (reference sequence). The CDR3 length is 14 residues. J gave up 1 base and V 4 bases, and 5 bases lay outside the gene matches. The CDR3 protein is CASSQRDRSYEQYF. CDR3 bases: TGTGCCAGCAGCCAACGGGACAGATCCTACGAGCAGTACTTC. The full variable domain, completed using reference TRBV5-4 and TRBJ2-7, is ETGVTQSPTHLIKTRGQQVTLRCSSQSGHNTVSWYQQALGQGPQFIFQYYREEENGRGNFPPRFSGLQFPNYSSELNVNALELDDSALYLCASSQRDRSYEQYFGPGTRLTVT.

V usage is TRBV25-1 and J usage is TRBJ1-4, with D unclear. Trimming took off 1 base at V and 12 bases at J, with 9 bases between the two ends. Germline CDR1 and CDR2: MGHDK and SYGVNS. CDR3 length: 12 residues. In nucleotides, the CDR3 is TGTGCCAGCAGTGAATCCCCACTCCAACTGTTTTTT. This gives the protein CASSESPLQLFF. The full variable domain, in which reference TRBV25-1 and TRBJ1-4 provide the parts outside the CDR3, is EADIYQTPRYLVIGTGKKITLECSQTMGHDKMYWYQQDPGMELHLIHYSYGVNSTEKGDLSSESTVSRIRTEHFPLTLESARPSHTSQYLCASSESPLQLFFGSGTQLSVL.

The rearrangement joins TRBV19 to TRBJ2-2; D remains unclear. The V and J ends lost 4 bases and 7 bases respectively, with 7 bases between them. The CDR3 loop spans 12 amino acids. Germline V gives CDR1 LNHDA, CDR2 SQIVND (reference sequence). The CDR3 nucleotides read TGTGCCAGTAGTACCGGGTACGGGGAGCTGTTTTTT. This codes for CASSTGYGELFF.

This rearrangement joins TRBV7-8 to TRBJ1-1; weak D call: TRBD1 (5 bases). Trimming left V 2 bases short and J 5 bases short, with 12 bases between. In germline, CDR1 is SGHVS, CDR2 FQNEAQ. This CDR3 has 14 residues. The CDR3 is CASSLTTGRTEAFF. CDR3 DNA: TGTGCCAGCAGCTTAACCACAGGAAGAACTGAAGCTTTCTTT.

This rearrangement joins TRBV9 to TRBJ1-1; D perhaps matches TRBD1 (5 bases). The CDR3 has 14 amino acids. Deletions cut 4 bases from V and 1 base from J, with 11 bases between. Germline lookup yields CDR1 SGDLS and CDR2 YYNGEE. The CDR3 sequence is CASSPLGQNTEAFF. DNA of the CDR3: TGTGCCAGCAGCCCCCTGGGGCAGAACACTGAAGCTTTCTTT.

V gene TRBV7-7 combines with J gene TRBJ2-7, with TRBD1 matching over 10 bases. Germline CDR1 reads SSHAT; CDR2 reads FNYEAQ (reference sequence). This CDR3 comprises 16 residues. The CDR3 loop is CASCLDPGQGLYEQYF. DNA for the CDR3: TGTGCTAGCTGCTTAGATCCGGGACAGGGGCTGTACGAGCAGTACTTC.

The gene calls are TRBV11-2 and TRBJ2-7, with TRBD2 matching 10 bases. Germline assignment: CDR1 SGHAT and CDR2 FQNNGV. The CDR3 is made up of 15 amino acids. The junction had 6 bases not matched to a gene; V was cut back by 5 bases and J by 2 bases. CDR3 region: CASSPRTSGAYEQYF. The CDR3 DNA is TGTGCCAGCAGCCCCCGGACTAGCGGAGCCTACGAGCAGTACTTC.

The chain combines TRBV27 with TRBJ1-5, with 8 bases lining up with TRBD1. Unmatched junction bases numbered 11, after V lost 6 bases and J lost 7 bases. The CDR3 has 15 residues. CDR1 MNHEY and CDR2 SMNVEV come from the germline V gene (reference sequence). The CDR3 nucleotides read TGTGCCAGCAGGGATAGACAGGGGAGGGAGCAGCCCCAGCATTTT. Protein: CASRDRQGREQPQHF.

The gene calls are TRBV28 and TRBJ2-1, with a possible D match to TRBD2 (5 bases). The germline V gene encodes CDR1 MDHEN and CDR2 SYDVKM. The V end was cut by 8 bases, the J end by 4 bases, with 15 bases between. The CDR3 is 14 amino acids. In nucleotides, the CDR3 is TGTGCCAGCCACGGGATGCTTAGATACAATGAGCAGTTCTTC. Amino acids: CASHGMLRYNEQFF.

V gene TRBV28 combines with J gene TRBJ1-3; possibly TRBD1 for D (5 bases). The CDR3 contains 17 residues. The V end was cut by 4 bases, the J end by 0 bases, with 16 bases between. Germline-derived CDR1 and CDR2 are MDHEN and SYDVKM. CDR3 bases: TGTGCCAGCAGTTACACAACAGGCGCCTTCTCTGGAAACACCATATATTTT. This sequence encodes CASSYTTGAFSGNTIYF.

This chain connects TRBV28 to TRBJ2-2; D might be TRBD1 (6 bases). In germline, CDR1 is MDHEN, CDR2 SYDVKM. The V end lost 2 bases, the J end lost 4 bases, and 8 bases lay between the germline ends. This CDR3 has 14 residues. The CDR3 loop is CASSLRTATGELFF. The CDR3 DNA is TGTGCCAGCAGTTTACGGACAGCCACCGGGGAGCTGTTTTTT.

This clone has just one count. The chain combines TRBV24-1 with TRBJ2-1, with 9 bases lining up with TRBD2. This CDR3 has 16 amino acids. Germline loops: CDR1 KGHDR, CDR2 SFDVKD. V shed 4 bases, J shed 2 bases, and the junction held 5 bases outside the gene matches. Written as DNA, the CDR3 is TGTGCCACCAGTGAACTGACTAGCGGTCCCTACAATGAGCAGTTCTTC. Protein product: CATSELTSGPYNEQFF.

V is TRBV28 and J is TRBJ2-2, with TRBD2 matching over 12 bases. The CDR3 extends over 16 amino acids. The V gene end was trimmed by 6 bases and the J gene end by 3 bases; junction bases not matched to a gene: 5. CDR1 MDHEN and CDR2 SYDVKM come from the germline V gene. The CDR3 region is CASRTSGSQDTGELFF. The CDR3 coding sequence is TGTGCCAGCAGGACTAGCGGGAGTCAAGACACCGGGGAGCTGTTTTTT.

This chain connects TRBV7-7 to TRBJ2-1, with 11 bases aligning to TRBD2. CDR1 is SSHAT, CDR2 FNYEAQ, per germline (reference sequence). The CDR3 is 14 amino acids. V lost 4 bases to trimming and J lost 10 bases; unmatched junction nucleotides: 6. The CDR3 reads CASSSDSGRAEQFF. In nucleotides, the CDR3 is TGTGCCAGCAGCTCGGATAGCGGGAGGGCCGAGCAGTTCTTC.

This clone was seen a single time. This rearrangement joins TRBV10-3 to TRBJ1-1; D may be TRBD1 (5 bases). The CDR3 is made up of 14 amino acids. CDR1 and CDR2 (germline): ENHRY, SYGVKD. Between the trimmed V and J ends, which lost 6 bases and 2 bases, there was a span of 13 bases. CDR3 nucleotide sequence: TGTGCCATCAGGACCGCGGACATCAACACTGAAGCTTTCTTT. It specifies CAIRTADINTEAFF.

This rearrangement joins TRBV29-1 to TRBJ2-1, with 10 bases fitting TRBD2. Germline CDR1 and CDR2: SQVTM and ANQGSEA. Unmatched junction bases numbered 3, after V lost 4 bases and J lost 6 bases. The CDR3 has 13 residues. The CDR3 coding sequence is TGCAGCGTTGTAGCGGGAGGTGTCAATGAGCAGTTCTTC. Its protein is CSVVAGGVNEQFF.

In DNA form, the CDR3 reads TGCGCCAGCAGCCAAGGGTTTGGGGGGGAGACCCAGTACTTC. As protein: CASSQGFGGETQYF. V and J are TRBV4-3 and TRBJ2-5; tentative D call: TRBD2 (6 bases). Germline CDR1 reads LGHNA; CDR2 reads YSLEER. The CDR3 is 14 residues long. V was shortened by 1 base and J by 5 bases, with 11 bases between the two germline ends.

The rearrangement uses TRBV2 and TRBJ2-3, with D perhaps matching TRBD2 (6 bases). There are 14 residues in the CDR3. The ends were cut back, 6 bases at V and 0 bases at J, with 10 bases in the middle. Germline assignment: CDR1 SNHLY and CDR2 FYNNEI. For the CDR3, the DNA is TGTGCCAGCAGCCGGGGGAGGAGCACAGATACGCAGTATTTT. This translates into CASSRGRSTDTQYF.

The chain is built from TRBV12-5 and TRBJ1-1, with 7 bases fitting TRBD1. Germline V gives CDR1 LGHNT, CDR2 FRNRAP. V was clipped by 0 bases and J by 1 base; unmatched bases: 8. There are 17 residues in the CDR3. In DNA, the CDR3 is TGTGCTAGTGGTTTGGTATTAGCGGCAGGGGGGAACACTGAAGCTTTCTTT. Amino acids: CASGLVLAAGGNTEAFF. Full variable domain (rest looked up from reference TRBV12-5 and TRBJ1-1): DARVTQTPRHKVTEMGQEVTMRCQPILGHNTVFWYRQTMMQGLELLAYFRNRAPLDDSGMPKDRFSAEMPDATLATLKIQPSEPRDSAVYFCASGLVLAAGGNTEAFFGQGTRLTVV.

The CDR3 sequence: CASSEYAGVVSNEQFF. In DNA, the CDR3 is TGTGCCAGCAGTGAATATGCGGGGGTTGTTAGCAATGAGCAGTTCTTC. The rearrangement uses TRBV25-1 and TRBJ2-1; 7 bases are a match to TRBD2. Per germline, CDR1 MGHDK and CDR2 SYGVNS. V lost 0 bases, J lost 6 bases, and 8 bases stayed unmatched. The CDR3 is made up of 16 amino acids. The full variable domain, rest sourced from reference TRBV25-1 and TRBJ2-1, is EADIYQTPRYLVIGTGKKITLECSQTMGHDKMYWYQQDPGMELHLIHYSYGVNSTEKGDLSSESTVSRIRTEHFPLTLESARPSHTSQYLCASSEYAGVVSNEQFFGPGTRLTVL.